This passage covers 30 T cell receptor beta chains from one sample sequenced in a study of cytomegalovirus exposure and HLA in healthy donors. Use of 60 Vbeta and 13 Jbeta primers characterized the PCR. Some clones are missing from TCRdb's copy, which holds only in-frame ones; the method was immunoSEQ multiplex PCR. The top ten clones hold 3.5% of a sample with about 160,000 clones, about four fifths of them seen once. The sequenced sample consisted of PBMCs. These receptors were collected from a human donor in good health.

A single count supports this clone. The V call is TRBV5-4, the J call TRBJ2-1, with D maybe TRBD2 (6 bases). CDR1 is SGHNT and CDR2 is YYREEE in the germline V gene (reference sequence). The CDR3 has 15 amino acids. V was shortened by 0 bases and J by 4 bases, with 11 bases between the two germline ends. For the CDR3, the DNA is TGTGCCAGCAGCTTGGTTAGCGGACGATACAATGAGCAGTTCTTC. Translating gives CASSLVSGRYNEQFF.

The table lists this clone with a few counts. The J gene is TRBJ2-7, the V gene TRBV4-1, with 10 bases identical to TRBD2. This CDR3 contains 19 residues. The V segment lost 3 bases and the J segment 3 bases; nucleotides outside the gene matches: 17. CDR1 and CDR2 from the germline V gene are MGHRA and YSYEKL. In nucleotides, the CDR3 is TGCGCCAGCAGCCAGATTGGACTAGCGGTGACAATGAACCACTACGAGCAGTACTTC. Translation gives CASSQIGLAVTMNHYEQYF.

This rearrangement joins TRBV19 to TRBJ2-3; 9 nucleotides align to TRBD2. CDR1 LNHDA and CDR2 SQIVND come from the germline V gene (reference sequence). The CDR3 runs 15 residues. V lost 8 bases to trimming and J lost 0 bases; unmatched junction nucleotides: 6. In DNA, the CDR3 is TGTGCCAGTCGTCGCGGGGGGGCAAGCACAGATACGCAGTATTTT. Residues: CASRRGGASTDTQYF.

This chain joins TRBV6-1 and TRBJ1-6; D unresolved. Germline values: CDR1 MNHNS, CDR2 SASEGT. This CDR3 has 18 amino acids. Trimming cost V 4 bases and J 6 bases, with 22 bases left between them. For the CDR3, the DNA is TGTGCCAGCAGTGGTGGGTCAGAATGGGAGGCCCCTAATTCACCCCTCCACTTT. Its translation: CASSGGSEWEAPNSPLHF.

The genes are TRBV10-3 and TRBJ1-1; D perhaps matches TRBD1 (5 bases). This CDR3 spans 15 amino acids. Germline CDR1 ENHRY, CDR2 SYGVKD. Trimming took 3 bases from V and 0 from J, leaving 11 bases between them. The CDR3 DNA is TGTGCCATCAGTGACGGCGGGACTGTGAACACTGAAGCTTTCTTT. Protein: CAISDGGTVNTEAFF.

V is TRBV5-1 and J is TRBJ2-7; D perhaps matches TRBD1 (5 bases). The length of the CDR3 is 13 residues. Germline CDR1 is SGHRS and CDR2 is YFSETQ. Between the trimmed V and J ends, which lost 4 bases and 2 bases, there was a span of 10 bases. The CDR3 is CASSATGTYEQYF. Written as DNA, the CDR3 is TGCGCCAGCAGCGCAACAGGTACCTACGAGCAGTACTTC.

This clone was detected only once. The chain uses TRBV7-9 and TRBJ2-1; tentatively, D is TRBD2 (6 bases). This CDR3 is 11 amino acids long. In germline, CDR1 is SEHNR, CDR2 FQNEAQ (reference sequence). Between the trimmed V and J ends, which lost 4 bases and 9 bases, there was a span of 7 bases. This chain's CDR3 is CASSWRGEQFF. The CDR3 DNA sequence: TGTGCCAGCAGCTGGAGGGGTGAGCAGTTCTTC.

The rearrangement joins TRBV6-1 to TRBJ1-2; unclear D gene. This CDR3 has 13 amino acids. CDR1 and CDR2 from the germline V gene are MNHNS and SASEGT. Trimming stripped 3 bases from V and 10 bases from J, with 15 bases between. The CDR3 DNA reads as TGTGCCAGCAGTGACCAAACAGTTCCCGTCTACACCTTC. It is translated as CASSDQTVPVYTF.

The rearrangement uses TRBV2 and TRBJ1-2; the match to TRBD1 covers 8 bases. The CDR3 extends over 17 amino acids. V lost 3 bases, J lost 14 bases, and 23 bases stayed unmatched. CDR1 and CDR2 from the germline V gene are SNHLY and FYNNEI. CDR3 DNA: TGTGCCAGCAGTGATGGGGACAGGTTCCTCCCGCGCCTATGGGGGACCTTC. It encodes CASSDGDRFLPRLWGTF.

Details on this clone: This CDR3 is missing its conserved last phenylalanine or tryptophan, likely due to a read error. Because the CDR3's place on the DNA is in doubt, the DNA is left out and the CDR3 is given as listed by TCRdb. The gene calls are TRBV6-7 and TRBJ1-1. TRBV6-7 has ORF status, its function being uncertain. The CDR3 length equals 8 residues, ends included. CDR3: CARGSGGV.

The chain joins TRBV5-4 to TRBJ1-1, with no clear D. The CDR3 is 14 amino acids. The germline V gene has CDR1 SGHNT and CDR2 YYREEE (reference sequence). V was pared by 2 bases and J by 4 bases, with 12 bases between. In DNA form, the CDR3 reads TGTGCCAGCAGCTTAATTTTCCCCAGCACTGAAGCTTTCTTT. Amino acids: CASSLIFPSTEAFF. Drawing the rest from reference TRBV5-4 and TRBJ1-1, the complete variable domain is ETGVTQSPTHLIKTRGQQVTLRCSSQSGHNTVSWYQQALGQGPQFIFQYYREEENGRGNFPPRFSGLQFPNYSSELNVNALELDDSALYLCASSLIFPSTEAFFGQGTRLTVV.

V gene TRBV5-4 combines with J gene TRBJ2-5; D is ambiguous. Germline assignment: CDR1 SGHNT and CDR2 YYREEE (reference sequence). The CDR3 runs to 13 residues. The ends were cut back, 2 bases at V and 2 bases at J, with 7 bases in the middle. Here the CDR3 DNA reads TGTGCCAGCAGCTTTTCTATACAAGAGACCCAGTACTTC. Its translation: CASSFSIQETQYF. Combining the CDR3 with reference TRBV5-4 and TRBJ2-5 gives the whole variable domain ETGVTQSPTHLIKTRGQQVTLRCSSQSGHNTVSWYQQALGQGPQFIFQYYREEENGRGNFPPRFSGLQFPNYSSELNVNALELDDSALYLCASSFSIQETQYFGPGTRLLVL.

In nucleotides, the CDR3 is TGTGCCAGCAGCCCACAGGTCCTGATCACTGAAGCTTTCTTT. Translating it yields CASSPQVLITEAFF. The chain is built from TRBV11-1 and TRBJ1-1; D perhaps matches TRBD1 (5 bases). The CDR3 contains 14 residues. V was pared by 5 bases and J by 4 bases, with 14 bases between. Germline V gene sequence: CDR1 SGHAT, CDR2 FQDESV (reference sequence).

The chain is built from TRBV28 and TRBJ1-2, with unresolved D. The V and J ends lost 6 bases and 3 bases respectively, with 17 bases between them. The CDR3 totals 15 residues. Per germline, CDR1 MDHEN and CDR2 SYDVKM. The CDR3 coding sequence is TGTGCCAGCAGCCGGATTTCGATAGGAGACTATGGCTACACCTTC. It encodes CASSRISIGDYGYTF.

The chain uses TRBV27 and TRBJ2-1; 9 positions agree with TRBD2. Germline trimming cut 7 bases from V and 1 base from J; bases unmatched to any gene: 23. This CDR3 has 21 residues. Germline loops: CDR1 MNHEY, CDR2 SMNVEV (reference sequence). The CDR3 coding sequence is TGTGCCAGCACCAGGACCGATCGACTAGCGGACCCCCCGGGGTCCTACAATGAGCAGTTCTTC. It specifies CASTRTDRLADPPGSYNEQFF.

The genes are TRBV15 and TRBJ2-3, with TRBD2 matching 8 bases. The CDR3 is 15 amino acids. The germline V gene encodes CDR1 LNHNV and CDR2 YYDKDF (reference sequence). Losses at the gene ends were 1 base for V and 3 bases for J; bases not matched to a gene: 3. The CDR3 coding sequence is TGTGCCACCAGCAGAGCCAAGCGGGGGACAGATACGCAGTATTTT. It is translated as CATSRAKRGTDTQYF.

In DNA form, the CDR3 reads TGTGCCAGTAGTATGCGCGGGGGGGGCTCCTACAATGAGCAGTTCTTC. It is translated as CASSMRGGGSYNEQFF. The chain recombines TRBV19 with TRBJ2-1; 9 positions match TRBD2. Germline CDR1 LNHDA, CDR2 SQIVND (reference sequence). The CDR3 is made up of 16 amino acids. V lost 3 bases, J lost 0 bases, and 3 bases stayed unmatched.

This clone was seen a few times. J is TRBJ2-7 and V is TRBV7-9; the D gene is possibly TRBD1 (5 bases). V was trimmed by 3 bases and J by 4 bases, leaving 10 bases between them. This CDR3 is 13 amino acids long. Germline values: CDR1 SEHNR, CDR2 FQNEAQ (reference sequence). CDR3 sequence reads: CASSLGRAYEQYF. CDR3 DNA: TGTGCCAGCAGCTTGGGCAGGGCTTACGAGCAGTACTTC.

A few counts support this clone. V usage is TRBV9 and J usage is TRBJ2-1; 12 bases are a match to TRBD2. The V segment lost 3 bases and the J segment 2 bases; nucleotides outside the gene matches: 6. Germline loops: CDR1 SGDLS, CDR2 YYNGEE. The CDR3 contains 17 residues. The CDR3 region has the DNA TGTGCCAGCAGCGCCCGAGGACTAGCGGGAACCTACAATGAGCAGTTCTTC. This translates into CASSARGLAGTYNEQFF.

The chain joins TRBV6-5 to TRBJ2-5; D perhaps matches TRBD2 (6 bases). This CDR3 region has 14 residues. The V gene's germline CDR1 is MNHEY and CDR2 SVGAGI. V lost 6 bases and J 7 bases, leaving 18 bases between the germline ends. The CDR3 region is CASSRGLIVGTQYF. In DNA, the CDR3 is TGTGCCAGCAGCCGAGGACTAATTGTTGGGACCCAGTACTTC.

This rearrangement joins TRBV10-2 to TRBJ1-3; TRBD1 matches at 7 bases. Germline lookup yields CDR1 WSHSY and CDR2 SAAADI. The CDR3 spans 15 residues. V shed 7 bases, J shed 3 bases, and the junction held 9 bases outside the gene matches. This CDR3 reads CASTRTGNLGNTIYF. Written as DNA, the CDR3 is TGCGCCAGCACTCGGACAGGCAACCTTGGAAACACCATATATTTT.

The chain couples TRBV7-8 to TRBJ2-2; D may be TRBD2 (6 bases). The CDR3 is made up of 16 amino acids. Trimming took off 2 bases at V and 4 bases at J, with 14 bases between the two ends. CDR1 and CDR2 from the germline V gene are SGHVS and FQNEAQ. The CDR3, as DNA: TGTGCCAGCAGCTTAACCGGGACTTCTATCACCGGGGAGCTGTTTTTT. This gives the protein CASSLTGTSITGELFF.

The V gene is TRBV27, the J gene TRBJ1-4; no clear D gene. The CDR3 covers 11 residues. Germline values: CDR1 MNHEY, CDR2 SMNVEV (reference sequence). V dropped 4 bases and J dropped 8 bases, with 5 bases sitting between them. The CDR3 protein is CASSSREKLFF. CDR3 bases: TGTGCCAGCAGTTCCCGGGAAAAACTGTTTTTT. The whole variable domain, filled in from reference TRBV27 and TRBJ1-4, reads EAQVTQNPRYLITVTGKKLTVTCSQNMNHEYMSWYRQDPGLGLRQIYYSMNVEVTDKGDVPEGYKVSRKEKRNFPLILESPSPNQTSLYFCASSSREKLFFGSGTQLSVL.

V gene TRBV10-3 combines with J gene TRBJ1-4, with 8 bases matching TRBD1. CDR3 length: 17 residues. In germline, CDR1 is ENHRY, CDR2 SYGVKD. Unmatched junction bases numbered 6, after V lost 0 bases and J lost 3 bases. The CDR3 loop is CAISESPQGAPNEKLFF. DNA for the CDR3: TGTGCCATCAGTGAGTCCCCTCAGGGGGCGCCTAATGAAAAACTGTTTTTT.

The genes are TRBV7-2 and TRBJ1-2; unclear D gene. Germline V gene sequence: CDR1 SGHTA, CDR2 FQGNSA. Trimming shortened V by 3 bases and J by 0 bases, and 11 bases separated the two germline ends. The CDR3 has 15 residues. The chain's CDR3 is CASSFGMASNYGYTF. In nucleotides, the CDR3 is TGTGCCAGCAGCTTCGGGATGGCGTCTAACTATGGCTACACCTTC.

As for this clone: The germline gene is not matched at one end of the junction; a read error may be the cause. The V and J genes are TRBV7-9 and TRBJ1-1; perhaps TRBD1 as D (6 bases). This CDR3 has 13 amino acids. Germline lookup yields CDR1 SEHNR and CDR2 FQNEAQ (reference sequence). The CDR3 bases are TGTTCCAGCACCATTCCAGGGGTCACTGAAGCTTTCTTT. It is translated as CSSTIPGVTEAFF. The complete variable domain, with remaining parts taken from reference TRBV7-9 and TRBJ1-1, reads DTGVSQNPRHKITKRGQNVTFRCDPISEHNRLYWYRQTLGQGPEFLTYFQNEAQLEKSRLLSDRFSAERPKGSFSTLEIQRTEQGDSAMYLCSSTIPGVTEAFFGQGTRLTVV.

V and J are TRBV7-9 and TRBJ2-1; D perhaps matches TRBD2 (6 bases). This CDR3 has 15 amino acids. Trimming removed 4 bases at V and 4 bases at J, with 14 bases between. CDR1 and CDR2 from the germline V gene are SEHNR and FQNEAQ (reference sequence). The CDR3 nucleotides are TGTGCCAGCAGCTCCCTAGCGATAAATTACAATGAGCAGTTCTTC. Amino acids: CASSSLAINYNEQFF.

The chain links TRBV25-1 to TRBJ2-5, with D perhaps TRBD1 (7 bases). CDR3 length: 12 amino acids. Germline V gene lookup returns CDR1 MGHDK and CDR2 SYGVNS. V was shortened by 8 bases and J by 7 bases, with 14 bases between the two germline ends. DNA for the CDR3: TGTGCCAGCTCAGGGGGGCCGGGGACCCAGTACTTC. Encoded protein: CASSGGPGTQYF. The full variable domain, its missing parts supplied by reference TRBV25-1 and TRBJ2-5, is EADIYQTPRYLVIGTGKKITLECSQTMGHDKMYWYQQDPGMELHLIHYSYGVNSTEKGDLSSESTVSRIRTEHFPLTLESARPSHTSQYLCASSGGPGTQYFGPGTRLLVL.

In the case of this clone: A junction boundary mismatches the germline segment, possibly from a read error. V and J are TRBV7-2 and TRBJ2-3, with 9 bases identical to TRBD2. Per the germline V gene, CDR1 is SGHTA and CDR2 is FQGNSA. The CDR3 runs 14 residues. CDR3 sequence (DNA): TGTGCCAGCAGGTTAGCGGGGGCCACAGATACGCAGTATTTT. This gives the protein CASRLAGATDTQYF. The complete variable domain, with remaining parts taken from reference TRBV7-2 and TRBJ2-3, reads GAGVSQSPSNKVTEKGKDVELRCDPISGHTALYWYRQSLGQGLEFLIYFQGNSAPDKSGLPSDRFSAERTGGSVSTLTIQRTQQEDSAVYLCASRLAGATDTQYFGPGTRLTVL.

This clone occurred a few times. The CDR3 loop reads CASSSLLGQVNTEAFF. The CDR3 region has the DNA TGTGCCAGCAGTTCACTTCTCGGACAGGTGAACACTGAAGCTTTCTTT. The rearrangement joins TRBV27 to TRBJ1-1; 7 bases agree with TRBD1. The length of the CDR3 is 16 residues. The V gene end was trimmed by 4 bases and the J gene end by 0 bases; junction bases not matched to a gene: 8. Germline V gives CDR1 MNHEY, CDR2 SMNVEV (reference sequence).